This TCR beta chain was obtained from a study of blood T cell repertoires in COVID-19. CDR1 is MRHNA, CDR2 SNTAGT, per germline. V lost 10 bases to trimming and J lost 2 bases, with 15 bases between them. The CDR3 loop spans 14 amino acids. In the source study's methods: Nucleated cell counts were estimated from reference gene primer amplification. Generated by immunoSEQ multiplex PCR, the TCRdb table keeps only in-frame clones and is missing some. D and trimming were read from the DNA, whereas the V and J calls and clone size are those reported in that table. The sample has roughly 52,000 clones, about 87% seen once.

Sample: peripheral blood. The receptor was derived from a man between 50 and 59 years old with acute or convalescent COVID-19. The chain joins TRBV6-4 to TRBJ1-5; a possible D gene is TRBD1 (6 bases). DNA of the CDR3: TGTGCCAAGGCCGGGGGGGGCCGCAATCAGCCCCAGCATTTT. Translated: CAKAGGGRNQPQHF.